This T cell receptor beta chain was observed in a study of blood T cell repertoires in COVID-19. Study context: Researchers got acute and convalescent COVID-19 samples from the United States, Italy and Spain.

Generated by immunoSEQ multiplex PCR, the TCRdb table keeps only in-frame clones and is missing some. The profile shows roughly 90,000 clones, about 85% of them singletons. Germline CDR1 LGHNT, CDR2 FRNRAP. The V and J ends lost 4 bases and 7 bases, in that order; junction bases with no gene match: 3. The CDR3 length is 15 residues. Seattle cases were enrolled at active infection and followed longitudinally. This receptor was obtained from a woman of 80 years or more with COVID-19, enrolled during active disease. The chain carries TRBV12-5 and TRBJ2-1; 14 bases map to TRBD2. Sequencing was carried out using peripheral blood. This CDR3 is CASGSGLAGGNEQFF. CDR3 in DNA: TGTGCTAGTGGTTCAGGACTAGCGGGAGGTAATGAGCAGTTCTTC.